The sequence of this T cell receptor beta chain was determined in a study of T cell responses to AZD1222 COVID-19 vaccine. Whole-study findings and limits: Nearly half of spike-specific TCRs reportedly target variant regions that are unmutated in the B.1.351 and B.1.1.7 variants. Receipt of two AZD1222 doses was followed by a rise in Spike-specific TCR breadth and depth. Repertoire collection took place solely once the T cell response had peaked. The donor group comprised mostly white British people and more females; the analysis possibly underestimated clonal diversity.

Produced via immunoSEQ multiplex PCR; TCRdb's table is partial and in-frame only. The repertoire holds about 120,000 clones, around 90% seen once, with 4.2% in the top ten. Of note for this clone: Its antigen is still unknown.

This material consisted of peripheral blood, taken 28 days after the second dose of the MenACWY control vaccine. This TCR was recovered from an adult who received the MenACWY meningococcal vaccine as a control.

CDR3 protein: CASRGGTSADTQYF. Here the CDR3 DNA reads TGTGCCAGCAGGGGGGGGACTAGTGCAGATACGCAGTATTTT. This sequence joins TRBV2 and TRBJ2-3, with 8 nucleotides matching TRBD2. The CDR3 consists of 14 residues. V shed 6 bases, J shed 4 bases, and the junction held 6 bases outside the gene matches. The germline V gene has CDR1 SNHLY and CDR2 FYNNEI.